The 25 T cell receptor beta chains presented below share a single source sample, sequenced in a study of Ad26.COV2.S vaccination and SARS-CoV-2 variants (dated by TCRdb to 2020 to 2022). The library was generated by the immunoSEQ multiplex PCR assay. The table was pulled from immuneACCESS by TCRdb, which kept in-frame rearrangements only. Such tables lose some clones; where checked, under half of the loss comes from unresolved V genes, and the rest has no known cause. In all, the sample holds about 400,000 clones, and roughly 80% of those were seen once. The top ten constitute around 7% of the sample. The treatment or condition label on this specimen signifies: some 20 received Ad26.COV2.S at low or high dose, single or two shots; about 5 received placebo; per-sample allocation not given. Repertoires of vaccine and placebo recipients were sequenced from samples taken on day 63 after the first injection.

The sequencing here drew on peripheral blood, taken in a trial of Ad26.COV2.S vaccine versus placebo. The receptors shown here come from a person between 18 and 59 years old who received the Ad26.COV2.S COVID-19 vaccine or a placebo.

This chain connects TRBV24-1 to TRBJ1-1; TRBD1 agrees at 9 bases. The CDR3 runs to 15 residues. Germline loops: CDR1 KGHDR, CDR2 SFDVKD. The J segment lost 6 bases and the V segment lost 3 bases, leaving 7 bases of the junction unmatched. The CDR3 protein is CATSDAGQGFAEAFF. CDR3 sequence (DNA): TGTGCCACCAGTGATGCGGGACAGGGTTTCGCTGAAGCTTTCTTT.

This chain links TRBV13 with TRBJ2-7, with 7 bases fitting TRBD2. The CDR3 sequence is 14 residues long. CDR1 is PRHDT and CDR2 is FYEKMQ in the germline V gene (reference sequence). Trimming at V came to 11 bases and at J to 9 bases, leaving 19 bases not matched to a gene. The CDR3, as DNA: TGTGCCGACCCCTCTTCGGGAGGACCTAAGCTGCAGTACTTC. Protein sequence: CADPSSGGPKLQYF.

The chain combines TRBV6-5 with TRBJ1-3, with D possibly being TRBD1 (6 bases). The germline V and J ends were trimmed by 6 bases and 0 bases, with 12 bases remaining between them. Germline V gene sequence: CDR1 MNHEY, CDR2 SVGAGI. CDR3 length equals 15 residues. The DNA for the CDR3 is TGTGCCAGCAGAAAAAAGGGGGTCTCTGGAAACACCATATATTTT. Protein: CASRKKGVSGNTIYF.

The genes are TRBV28 and TRBJ1-3; D perhaps matches TRBD1 (5 bases). Germline CDR1 reads MDHEN; CDR2 reads SYDVKM. CDR3 size: 15 residues. V gave up 4 bases and J gave up 4 bases, with 14 bases separating them. The chain's CDR3 is CASSWDPREGNTIYF. In DNA form, the CDR3 reads TGTGCCAGCAGTTGGGACCCACGGGAGGGAAACACCATATATTTT.

This clone was recorded only once. The gene calls are TRBV14 and TRBJ2-7, with no clear D. CDR1 and CDR2 from the germline V gene are SGHDN and FVKESK. Trimming pared 0 bases from V and 1 base from J, leaving 13 bases between. This CDR3 comprises 16 residues. The CDR3 coding sequence is TGTGCCAGCAGCCAAGATTATGTGGGCGTTTCCTACGAGCAGTACTTC. Its protein product is CASSQDYVGVSYEQYF. Full variable domain (remainder filled in from reference TRBV14 and TRBJ2-7): EAGVTQFPSHSVIEKGQTVTLRCDPISGHDNLYWYRRVMGKEIKFLLHFVKESKQDESGMPNNRFLAERTGGTYSTLKVQPAELEDSGVYFCASSQDYVGVSYEQYFGPGTRLTVT.

This rearrangement joins TRBV19 to TRBJ2-7; 9 bases fit TRBD2. CDR1 LNHDA and CDR2 SQIVND come from the germline V gene (reference sequence). The trim removed 3 bases at V and 4 bases at J, leaving 4 bases unmatched. This CDR3 has 14 residues. CDR3 sequence: CASSIVAGGYEQYF. The CDR3 coding sequence is TGTGCCAGTAGTATTGTGGCGGGGGGGTACGAGCAGTACTTC.

CDR3 sequence reads: CASSLPSLLAGFNNEQFF. The CDR3, as DNA: TGTGCCAGCAGCTTACCTTCCCTACTAGCGGGATTTAACAATGAGCAGTTCTTC. This rearrangement joins TRBV11-3 to TRBJ2-1; 10 bases line up with TRBD2. Germline trimming cut 2 bases from V and 5 bases from J; bases unmatched to any gene: 12. The CDR3 consists of 18 residues. Germline CDR1 and CDR2: SGHNT and YENEEA. Full variable domain (missing parts from reference TRBV11-3 and TRBJ2-1): EAGVVQSPRYKIIEKKQPVAFWCNPISGHNTLYWYLQNLGQGPELLIRYENEEAVDDSQLPKDRFSAERLKGVDSTLKIQPAELGDSAVYLCASSLPSLLAGFNNEQFFGPGTRLTVL.

The V gene is TRBV2, the J gene TRBJ1-2; D is unresolved. V was shortened by 6 bases and J by 6 bases, with 2 bases between the two germline ends. Germline lookup yields CDR1 SNHLY and CDR2 FYNNEI. This CDR3 region has 9 residues. CDR3 protein: CASRDGYTF. CDR3 DNA sequence: TGTGCCAGCAGAGATGGCTACACCTTC.

The chain carries TRBV27 and TRBJ1-5; maybe TRBD1 (6 bases). The V gene lost 5 bases and the J gene lost 2 bases, with 16 bases spanning the gap. This CDR3 has 16 residues. Germline CDR1 reads MNHEY; CDR2 reads SMNVEV (reference sequence). CDR3 nucleotides: TGTGCCAGCAGTCCCCTGGGGGGGCTCGGCAATCAGCCCCAGCATTTT. This translates into CASSPLGGLGNQPQHF.

The chain employs TRBV9 and TRBJ2-2, with unresolved D. V dropped 4 bases and J dropped 7 bases, with 17 bases sitting between them. Germline V gene sequence: CDR1 SGDLS, CDR2 YYNGEE. The CDR3 loop spans 15 amino acids. The CDR3: CASSPQVLGYGELFF. Written as DNA, the CDR3 is TGTGCCAGCAGCCCTCAAGTCTTGGGATACGGGGAGCTGTTTTTT. Using reference TRBV9 and TRBJ2-2 for the parts outside the CDR3, the full variable domain is DSGVTQTPKHLITATGQRVTLRCSPRSGDLSVYWYQQSLDQGLQFLIQYYNGEERAKGNILERFSAQQFPDLHSELNLSSLELGDSALYFCASSPQVLGYGELFFGEGSRLTVL.

This clone was detected once. The CDR3 region is CASSSSGTGEETQYF. The CDR3 nucleotides are TGCGCCAGCAGCTCCTCCGGGACAGGGGAAGAGACCCAGTACTTC. This chain joins TRBV5-1 and TRBJ2-5; 10 bases map to TRBD1. Germline lookup yields CDR1 SGHRS and CDR2 YFSETQ. The CDR3 length is 15 residues. V shed 3 bases and J 3 bases; nucleotides not matched to a gene: 5.

The chain is built from TRBV29-1 and TRBJ2-3; TRBD2 matches at 8 bases. This CDR3 has 17 amino acids. Germline CDR1 reads SQVTM; CDR2 reads ANQGSEA. V trimming: 4 bases; J trimming: 0 bases; junction bases outside the gene matches: 12. The CDR3 is CSVVRQRGTPSTDTQYF. Here the CDR3 DNA reads TGCAGCGTTGTCAGGCAGCGGGGGACCCCTAGCACAGATACGCAGTATTTT.

This rearrangement joins TRBV19 to TRBJ1-5, with D uncertain. Germline CDR1 is LNHDA and CDR2 is SQIVND (reference sequence). Trimming shortened V by 5 bases and J by 2 bases, and 13 bases separated the two germline ends. This CDR3 spans 15 amino acids. The CDR3 sequence is CASSSTLGGNQPQHF. Written as DNA, the CDR3 is TGTGCCAGTAGTTCCACTCTCGGCGGCAATCAGCCCCAGCATTTT.

V gene TRBV11-1 combines with J gene TRBJ1-1; 10 bases align to TRBD1. CDR3 length: 15 amino acids. J gave up 5 bases and V 5 bases, and 8 bases lay outside the gene matches. CDR1 SGHAT and CDR2 FQDESV come from the germline V gene (reference sequence). The CDR3: CASSPSDRGSTEAFF. CDR3 DNA sequence: TGTGCCAGCAGCCCCTCGGACAGGGGGAGTACTGAAGCTTTCTTT.

This chain links TRBV10-2 with TRBJ2-7, with unresolved D. The V gene's germline CDR1 is WSHSY and CDR2 SAAADI. CDR3 length equals 13 residues. Trimming shortened V by 5 bases and J by 5 bases, and 13 bases separated the two germline ends. The DNA of the CDR3 is TGCGCCAGCAGTTTTGCCAGCGCCCACGAGCAGTACTTC. Translation: CASSFASAHEQYF.

The chain employs TRBV24-1 and TRBJ1-5; 12 bases align to TRBD1. J gave up 7 bases and V 4 bases, and 7 bases lay outside the gene matches. Germline CDR1 KGHDR, CDR2 SFDVKD. The CDR3 is 16 amino acids. CDR3 loop: CATSEPGTGGWQPQHF. CDR3 nucleotides: TGTGCCACCAGTGAACCCGGGACAGGGGGCTGGCAGCCCCAGCATTTT.

V gene TRBV6-2 or TRBV6-3 combines with J gene TRBJ2-5, with D perhaps matching TRBD2 (6 bases). The CDR3 covers 12 residues. Germline values: CDR1 MNHEY, CDR2 SVGEGT. V lost 5 bases to trimming and J lost 4 bases, with 8 bases between them. The CDR3 nucleotides are TGTGCCAGCAGTGCGGGAACAGAGACCCAGTACTTC. Translation: CASSAGTETQYF.

The gene calls are TRBV7-2 and TRBJ1-2; the D gene is possibly TRBD1 (6 bases). With 3 bases removed from V and 8 bases from J, the gap between germline ends came to 28 bases. The germline CDR1 and CDR2 sequences are SGHTA and FQGNSA. The CDR3 runs 18 residues. CDR3 in amino acids: CASSFGSEGGIDVKGYTF. CDR3 bases: TGTGCCAGCAGCTTTGGTTCCGAGGGGGGAATTGATGTTAAAGGCTACACCTTC.

This clone is classed as medium-sized. The chain joins TRBV6-5 to TRBJ1-6, with 7 bases aligning to TRBD1. Germline V CDR1 and CDR2: MNHEY, SVGAGI. Unmatched junction bases numbered 8, after V lost 4 bases and J lost 5 bases. The CDR3 sequence is 16 residues long. The CDR3 DNA reads TGTGCCAGCAGTTTCCGCGGACAGGCAAATAATTCACCCCTCCACTTT. Translating gives CASSFRGQANNSPLHF.

The chain carries TRBV19 and TRBJ1-1; D gene unclear. The CDR3 covers 14 residues. Germline V lookup: CDR1 LNHDA, CDR2 SQIVND (reference sequence). The V gene lost 5 bases and the J gene lost 11 bases, with 21 bases spanning the gap. CDR3 loop: CASSRALLKRQAFF. CDR3 nucleotide sequence: TGTGCCAGTAGTCGGGCTTTACTCAAACGTCAGGCTTTCTTT.

The chain employs TRBV19 and TRBJ2-7, with TRBD1 as a possible D gene (5 bases). Trimming stripped 5 bases from V and 3 bases from J, with 11 bases between. Germline V gene data show CDR1 as LNHDA and CDR2 as SQIVND (reference sequence). This CDR3 comprises 13 residues. The CDR3 spells CASSGDSFYEQYF. The CDR3 region has the DNA TGTGCCAGTAGTGGAGACAGCTTCTACGAGCAGTACTTC.

The chain recombines TRBV7-9 with TRBJ2-1; D may be TRBD1 (6 bases). The ends were cut back, 8 bases at V and 0 bases at J, with 17 bases in the middle. Germline CDR1 SEHNR, CDR2 FQNEAQ (reference sequence). The CDR3 loop spans 16 amino acids. The DNA of the CDR3 is TGTGCCAGCCGAACCGCGACAGGAAGCTCCTACAATGAGCAGTTCTTC. Translated: CASRTATGSSYNEQFF.

This clone turned up a few times. The genes are TRBV5-4 and TRBJ1-4, with 7 bases aligning to TRBD1. CDR3 length: 14 amino acids. Germline V gene sequence: CDR1 SGHNT, CDR2 YYREEE (reference sequence). V shed 3 bases, J shed 6 bases, and the junction held 5 bases outside the gene matches. CDR3 sequence (DNA): TGTGCCAGCAGCTGGGGACAGCCCGATGAAAAACTGTTTTTT. Translating gives CASSWGQPDEKLFF. The full variable domain, completed using reference TRBV5-4 and TRBJ1-4, is ETGVTQSPTHLIKTRGQQVTLRCSSQSGHNTVSWYQQALGQGPQFIFQYYREEENGRGNFPPRFSGLQFPNYSSELNVNALELDDSALYLCASSWGQPDEKLFFGSGTQLSVL.

About this clone: The germline gene is not matched at one end of the junction; a read error may be the cause. The chain carries TRBV12-3 or TRBV12-4 and TRBJ2-1; D might be TRBD2 (5 bases). This CDR3 is 11 amino acids long. The CDR3 sequence is CLSGRDNEQFF. Here the CDR3 DNA reads TGCCTGAGCGGCAGAGACAATGAGCAGTTCTTC.

The V and J genes are TRBV5-6 and TRBJ2-7, with 7 bases identical to TRBD2. The J segment lost 7 bases and the V segment lost 4 bases, leaving 23 bases of the junction unmatched. CDR3 size: 18 residues. Germline V gene lookup returns CDR1 SGHDT and CDR2 YYEEEE. The CDR3, as DNA: TGTGCCAGCAGCAGATTAAGCCTAGCTCCGGGAGGTTCGGGTGAGCAGTACTTC. Its protein is CASSRLSLAPGGSGEQYF. Based on the CDR3 plus reference TRBV5-6 and TRBJ2-7, the full variable domain is DAGVTQSPTHLIKTRGQQVTLRCSPKSGHDTVSWYQQALGQGPQFIFQYYEEEERQRGNFPDRFSGHQFPNYSSELNVNALLLGDSALYLCASSRLSLAPGGSGEQYFGPGTRLTVT.